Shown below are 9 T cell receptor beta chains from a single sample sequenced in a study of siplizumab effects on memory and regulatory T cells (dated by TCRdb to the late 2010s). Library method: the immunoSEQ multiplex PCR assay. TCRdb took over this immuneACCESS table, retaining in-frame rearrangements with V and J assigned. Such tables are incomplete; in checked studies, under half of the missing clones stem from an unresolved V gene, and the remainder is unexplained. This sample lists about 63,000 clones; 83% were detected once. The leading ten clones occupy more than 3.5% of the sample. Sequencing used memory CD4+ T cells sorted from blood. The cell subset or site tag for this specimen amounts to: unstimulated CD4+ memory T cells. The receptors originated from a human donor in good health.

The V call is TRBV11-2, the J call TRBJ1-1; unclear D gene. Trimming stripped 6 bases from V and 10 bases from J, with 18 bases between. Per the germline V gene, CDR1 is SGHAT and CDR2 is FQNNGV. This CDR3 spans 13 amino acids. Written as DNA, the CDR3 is TGTGCCAGCAGACCACCCAATGGCGGAGGAGCTTTCTTT. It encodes CASRPPNGGGAFF.

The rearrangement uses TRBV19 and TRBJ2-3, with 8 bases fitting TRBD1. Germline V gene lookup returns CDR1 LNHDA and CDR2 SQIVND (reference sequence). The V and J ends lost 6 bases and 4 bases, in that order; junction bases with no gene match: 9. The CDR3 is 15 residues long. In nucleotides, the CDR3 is TGTGCCAGTAGAACCCTGGGACAGGAGTCAGATACGCAGTATTTT. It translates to CASRTLGQESDTQYF.

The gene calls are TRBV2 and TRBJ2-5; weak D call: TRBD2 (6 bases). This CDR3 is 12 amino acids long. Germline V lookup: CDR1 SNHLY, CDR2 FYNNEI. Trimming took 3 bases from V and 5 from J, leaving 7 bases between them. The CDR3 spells CASSDAGETQYF. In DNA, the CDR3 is TGTGCCAGCAGTGACGCGGGGGAGACCCAGTACTTC.

CDR3 nucleotides: TGCGCCAGCAGTCCCCCGGGCAATACAGATACGCAGTATTTT. As protein: CASSPPGNTDTQYF. This sequence joins TRBV5-1 and TRBJ2-3; D unresolved. CDR1 and CDR2 from the germline V gene are SGHRS and YFSETQ. This CDR3 contains 14 residues. The germline V and J ends were trimmed by 5 bases and 3 bases, with 13 bases remaining between them.

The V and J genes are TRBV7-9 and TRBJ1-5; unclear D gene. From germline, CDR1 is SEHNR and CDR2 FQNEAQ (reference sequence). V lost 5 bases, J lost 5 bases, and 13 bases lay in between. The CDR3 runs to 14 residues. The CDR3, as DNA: TGTGCCAGCAGCCAGACACGGGCTGATCAGCCCCAGCATTTT. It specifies CASSQTRADQPQHF.

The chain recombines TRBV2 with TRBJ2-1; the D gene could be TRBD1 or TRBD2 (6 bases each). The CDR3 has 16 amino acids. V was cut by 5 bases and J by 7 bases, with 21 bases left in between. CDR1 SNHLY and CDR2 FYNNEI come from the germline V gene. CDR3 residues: CASSWGLGDRENEQFF. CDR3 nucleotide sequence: TGTGCCAGCAGTTGGGGGCTGGGGGATCGGGAGAATGAGCAGTTCTTC.

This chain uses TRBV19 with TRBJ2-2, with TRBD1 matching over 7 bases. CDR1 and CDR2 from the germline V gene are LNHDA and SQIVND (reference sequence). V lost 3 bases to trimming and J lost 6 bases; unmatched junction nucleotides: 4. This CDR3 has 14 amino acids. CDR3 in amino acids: CASSITGVSGELFF. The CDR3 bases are TGTGCCAGTAGTATCACAGGGGTCTCCGGGGAGCTGTTTTTT.

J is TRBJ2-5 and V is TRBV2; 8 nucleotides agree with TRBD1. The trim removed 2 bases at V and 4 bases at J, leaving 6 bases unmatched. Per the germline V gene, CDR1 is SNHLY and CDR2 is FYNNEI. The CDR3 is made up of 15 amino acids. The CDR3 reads CASSESRGRVETQYF. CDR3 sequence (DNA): TGTGCCAGCAGTGAATCCAGGGGGCGGGTAGAGACCCAGTACTTC.

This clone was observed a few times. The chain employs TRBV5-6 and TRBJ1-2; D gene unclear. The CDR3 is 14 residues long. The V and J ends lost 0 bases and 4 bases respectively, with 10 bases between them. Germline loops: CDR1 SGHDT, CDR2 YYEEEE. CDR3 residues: CASSLDTAAYGYTF. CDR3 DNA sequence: TGTGCCAGCAGCTTGGATACGGCAGCCTATGGCTACACCTTC.